This record concerns one TCR beta chain sequence. Time point indicated: patch test 1, 2 weeks after DPC sensitization. Stated treatment: therapeutic diphenylcyclopropenone sensitization with weekly scalp DPC. Participating donors were patients with alopecia, aged 18 to 70 years, considered appropriate candidates for DPC. This specimen belongs to a study of human T cells and chemical hapten exposure. Study-wide background: Patch tests put 0.01% DPC on the upper back, read at 6 days.

Each cDNA molecule in the library carried unique molecular identifiers. TCRdb re-called the RACE reads with MiXCR, one entry per CDR3 protein. This sample has some 170,000 distinct CDR3 sequences; around 24% occur once, and the top ten carry about 6.7%. In germline, CDR1 is ENHRY, CDR2 SYGVKD. The CDR3 runs 17 residues. V was trimmed by 0 bases and J by 5 bases, leaving 17 bases between them. Material: whole blood, obtained in connection with sensitization to the hapten diphenylcyclopropenone (DPC). The receptor was derived from a woman aged 45-65 years with alopecia areata. Some clones in this sample may be carry-over from other donors' samples. This chain connects TRBV10-3 to TRBJ2-1; D perhaps matches TRBD1 (5 bases). This CDR3 is CAISESQRGGGDNEQFF. The CDR3 DNA is TGTGCCATCAGTGAGTCCCAAAGGGGTGGCGGCGACAATGAGCAGTTCTTC.